A selection of T cell receptor beta chains follows, all from one sample in a study of blood T cell repertoires in COVID-19. Repertoires were generated with immunoSEQ multiplex PCR, while TCRdb's copy carries only in-frame clones and drops some. Among over 150,000 clones, more than 75% were seen once, and the ten largest hold roughly 5%. The sample taken for sequencing was peripheral blood. The receptors originated from a man aged 18 to 29 with COVID-19, enrolled during active disease. Each CDR3 is given without its conserved first and last residue. Each record gives: J gene, D gene, V gene, CDR3 protein. A D gene is named only where the DNA matches it firmly.

>TRBJ2-3|TRBD1|TRBV27
ASSLRSPGQGATDTQY
>TRBJ1-3|TRBD1|TRBV14
ASSPGQELPSGNTIY
>TRBJ1-3|.|TRBV6-2/TRBV6-3
ASSPNLAGEGGNTIY
>TRBJ2-1|TRBD2|TRBV9
ASQREVYNEQF
>TRBJ2-1|.|TRBV13
ASSLGGGSYNEQF
>TRBJ1-2|TRBD1|TRBV24-1
ATSESGGQASGGYT
>TRBJ1-5|.|TRBV5-5
ASSLGDQPQH
>TRBJ2-3|.|TRBV5-4
ASSLGRTDTQY
>TRBJ2-2|.|TRBV27
ASKLEGANTGELF
>TRBJ2-7|.|TRBV19
ASSMARGYEQY
>TRBJ2-3|.|TRBV7-3
ASSPGWGLDTQY
>TRBJ2-2|.|TRBV4-1
ASSQSSVWTGELF
>TRBJ1-5|.|TRBV11-2
ASSSLGGTSQPQH
>TRBJ1-6|TRBD1|TRBV30
AWNRDRTKPLYNSPLH
>TRBJ2-1|TRBD2|TRBV3-1/TRBV3-2
ASSPDLAGSYNEQF
>TRBJ2-1|TRBD2|TRBV11-2
ASSPGAGGAYNEQF
>TRBJ2-5|.|TRBV24-1
ATSDFPSGETQY
>TRBJ2-1|TRBD2|TRBV6-6
ASSLLAGGGGPTYNEQF
>TRBJ1-2|TRBD1|TRBV4-1
ASSQPGQDYGYT
>TRBJ2-7|TRBD1|TRBV7-3
ASSSDRGLEQY
>TRBJ1-2|TRBD1|TRBV28
AILRTGDRGYYGYT
>TRBJ2-1|TRBD2|TRBV10-3
AIGTSNILGEQF
>TRBJ2-2|.|TRBV7-7
ASSLDRLNTGELF
>TRBJ2-1|TRBD1|TRBV7-9
ASSSRDRDNEQF
>TRBJ2-1|TRBD2|TRBV9
ASSVGTSGSPEQF
>TRBJ2-7|TRBD1|TRBV5-5
ASSLPTGQVTYEQY
>TRBJ1-4|.|TRBV19
ASGRRNEKLL
>TRBJ1-1|.|TRBV29-1
SAGGGYTEAF
>TRBJ2-7|TRBD1|TRBV6-5
ASSPQGQVIYEQY
>TRBJ1-5|.|TRBV24-1
ATSDSGSQPQH
>TRBJ2-7|.|TRBV24-1
ATSDSGVSSYEQY
>TRBJ2-1|TRBD2|TRBV9
ASSPGTSALNEQF
>TRBJ1-5|.|TRBV27
ASSPPGGQPQH
>TRBJ1-4|.|TRBV28
ASSPGDATNEKLF
>TRBJ2-7|.|TRBV2
AIRTAPGEQY
>TRBJ1-5|TRBD1|TRBV6-6
ASNRDSFSNQPQH
>TRBJ1-3|TRBD1|TRBV5-6
ASSPGTGGATIY
>TRBJ2-5|TRBD1|TRBV7-9
ASSYDRGQETQY
>TRBJ2-1|.|TRBV6-6
ASSYTRDSFYNEQF
>TRBJ2-7|TRBD1|TRBV9
ASSRDSSYEQY
>TRBJ1-2|TRBD1|TRBV4-3
ASSREQGPWGYT
>TRBJ2-1|.|TRBV15
ATSEEAVIYNEQF
>TRBJ1-1|.|TRBV20-1
SASFAEAF
>TRBJ1-2|.|TRBV29-1
SVSGEVLGYT
>TRBJ1-1|.|TRBV27
ASSLSATANTEAF
>TRBJ2-7|TRBD2|TRBV30
AWNPGTSGSYEQY
>TRBJ2-3|.|TRBV6-5
ASSYGAEGTQY
>TRBJ2-1|.|TRBV7-2
ASGADREQF
>TRBJ2-3|.|TRBV27
ASSFEGLADTQY
>TRBJ1-5|TRBD1|TRBV27
ASTKIGQGNQPQH
>TRBJ2-2|TRBD2|TRBV11-3
ASSPGLEITGELF
>TRBJ2-7|.|TRBV28
ASSIQVYEQY
>TRBJ1-1|.|TRBV4-1
ASSQLDRSDTEAF
>TRBJ2-7|.|TRBV7-2
ASSALSGSSPYEQY
>TRBJ2-7|TRBD2|TRBV3-1/TRBV3-2
ASSQEAGVRYEQY